The TCR beta chain under discussion was sequenced for a study of CD4 T cells in relation to SARS-CoV-2 and coronaviruses. Study as a whole: After roughly ten days of antigen culture, PBMC TCR beta CDR3s were sequenced.

The CDR3 is 12 amino acids. V was clipped by 8 bases and J by 2 bases, with 9 bases between them. Germline loops: CDR1 SNHLY, CDR2 FYNNEI. Generated by immunoSEQ multiplex PCR, the TCRdb table keeps only in-frame clones and is missing some. This repertoire shows around 23,000 clones, more than 60% found once; its top ten account for 18%. About this clone itself: Its antigen is undetermined.

Unexposed donor CD4+ T cells date from about 2011-2018, before the COVID-19 pandemic. The cells were cultured for approximately 10 days before CD4+ T cells were isolated. Sequenced: CD4+ T cells from PBMCs, cultured in vitro. The receptor comes from a human donor in good health. The rearrangement joins TRBV2 to TRBJ2-5; no clear D gene. CDR3 sequence: CASVRQQETQYF. CDR3 nucleotide sequence: TGTGCCAGCGTCAGGCAGCAAGAGACCCAGTACTTC.